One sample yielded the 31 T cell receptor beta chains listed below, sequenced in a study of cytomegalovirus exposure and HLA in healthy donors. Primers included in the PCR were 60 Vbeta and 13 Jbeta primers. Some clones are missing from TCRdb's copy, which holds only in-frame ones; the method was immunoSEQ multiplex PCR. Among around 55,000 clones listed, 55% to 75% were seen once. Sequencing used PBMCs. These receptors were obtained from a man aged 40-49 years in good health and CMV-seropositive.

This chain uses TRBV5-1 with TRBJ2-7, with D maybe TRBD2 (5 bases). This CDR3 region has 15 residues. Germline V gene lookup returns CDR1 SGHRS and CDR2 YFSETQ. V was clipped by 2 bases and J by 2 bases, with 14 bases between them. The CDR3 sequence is CASSFTLDGTYEQYF. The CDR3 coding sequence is TGCGCCAGCAGCTTTACCCTGGACGGGACCTACGAGCAGTACTTC.

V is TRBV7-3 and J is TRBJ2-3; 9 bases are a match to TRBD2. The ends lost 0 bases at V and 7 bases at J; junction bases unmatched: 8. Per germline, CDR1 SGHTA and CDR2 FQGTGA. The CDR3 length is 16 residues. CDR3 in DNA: TGTGCCAGCAGCTTAACTTCTGGCGGGGGGGCCAATACGCAGTATTTT. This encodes CASSLTSGGGANTQYF. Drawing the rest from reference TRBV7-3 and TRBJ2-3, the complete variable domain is GAGVSQTPSNKVTEKGKYVELRCDPISGHTALYWYRQSLGQGPEFLIYFQGTGAADDSGLPNDRFFAVRPEGSVSTLKIQRTERGDSAVYLCASSLTSGGGANTQYFGPGTRLTVL.

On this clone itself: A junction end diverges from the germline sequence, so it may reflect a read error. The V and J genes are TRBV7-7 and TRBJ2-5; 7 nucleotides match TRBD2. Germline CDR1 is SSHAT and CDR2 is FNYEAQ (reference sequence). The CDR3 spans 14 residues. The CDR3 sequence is CASSLSSGQETQYF. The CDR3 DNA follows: TGTGCTAGCAGCTTATCTAGCGGACAAGAGACCCAGTACTTC. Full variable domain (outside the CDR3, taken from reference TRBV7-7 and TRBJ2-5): GAGVSQSPRYKVTKRGQDVTLRCDPISSHATLYWYQQALGQGPEFLTYFNYEAQPDKSGLPSDRFSAERPEGSISTLTIQRTEQRDSAMYRCASSLSSGQETQYFGPGTRLLVL.

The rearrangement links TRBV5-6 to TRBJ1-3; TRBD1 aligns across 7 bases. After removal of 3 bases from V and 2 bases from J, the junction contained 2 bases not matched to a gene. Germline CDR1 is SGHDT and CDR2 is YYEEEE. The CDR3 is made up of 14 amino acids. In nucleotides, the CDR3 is TGTGCCAGCAGCTCCCAGGGGGCTGGAAACACCATATATTTT. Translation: CASSSQGAGNTIYF.

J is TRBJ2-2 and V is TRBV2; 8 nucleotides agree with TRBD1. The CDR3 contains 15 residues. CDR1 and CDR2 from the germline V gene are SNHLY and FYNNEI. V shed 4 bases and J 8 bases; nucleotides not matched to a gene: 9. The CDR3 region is CASSADRDLEGELFF. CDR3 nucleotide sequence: TGTGCCAGCAGTGCGGACAGGGATCTGGAAGGGGAGCTGTTTTTT. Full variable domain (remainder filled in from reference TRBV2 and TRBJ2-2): EPEVTQTPSHQVTQMGQEVILRCVPISNHLYFYWYRQILGQKVEFLVSFYNNEISEKSEIFDDQFSVERPDGSNFTLKIRSTKLEDSAMYFCASSADRDLEGELFFGEGSRLTVL.

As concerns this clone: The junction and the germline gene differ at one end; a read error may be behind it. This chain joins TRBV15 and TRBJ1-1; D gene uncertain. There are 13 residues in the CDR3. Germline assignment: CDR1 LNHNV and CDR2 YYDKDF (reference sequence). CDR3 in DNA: TGTGCCACCAGCAGAGAACGGATAACCGAGACTAGATTT. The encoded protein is CATSRERITETRF.

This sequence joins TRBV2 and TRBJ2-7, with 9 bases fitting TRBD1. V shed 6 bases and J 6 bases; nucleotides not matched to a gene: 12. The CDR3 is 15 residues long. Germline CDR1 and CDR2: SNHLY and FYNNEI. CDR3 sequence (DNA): TGTGCCAGCAGCGCCAGGGACAGGGCTGCGGGCGAGCAGTACTTC. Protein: CASSARDRAAGEQYF. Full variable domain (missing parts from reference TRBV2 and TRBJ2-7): EPEVTQTPSHQVTQMGQEVILRCVPISNHLYFYWYRQILGQKVEFLVSFYNNEISEKSEIFDDQFSVERPDGSNFTLKIRSTKLEDSAMYFCASSARDRAAGEQYFGPGTRLTVT.

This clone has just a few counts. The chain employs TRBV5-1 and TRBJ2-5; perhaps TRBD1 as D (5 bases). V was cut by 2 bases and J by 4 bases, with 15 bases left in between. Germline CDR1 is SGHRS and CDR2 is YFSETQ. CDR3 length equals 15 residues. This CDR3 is CASSFGQDMGETQYF. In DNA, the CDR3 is TGCGCCAGCAGCTTCGGACAAGACATGGGAGAGACCCAGTACTTC.

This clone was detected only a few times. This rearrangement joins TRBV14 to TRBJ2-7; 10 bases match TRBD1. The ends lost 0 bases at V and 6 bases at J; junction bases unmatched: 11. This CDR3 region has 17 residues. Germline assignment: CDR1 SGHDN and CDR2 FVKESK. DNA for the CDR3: TGTGCCAGCAGCCAAGATTCTAGGGACAGGGGCCTGACCGAGCAGTACTTC. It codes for CASSQDSRDRGLTEQYF.

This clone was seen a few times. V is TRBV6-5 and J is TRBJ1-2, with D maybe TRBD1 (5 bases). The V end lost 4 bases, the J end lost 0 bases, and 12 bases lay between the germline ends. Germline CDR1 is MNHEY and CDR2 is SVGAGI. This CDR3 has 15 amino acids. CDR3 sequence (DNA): TGTGCCAGCAGTTCCCATCCGACAGCTAACTATGGCTACACCTTC. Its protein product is CASSSHPTANYGYTF.

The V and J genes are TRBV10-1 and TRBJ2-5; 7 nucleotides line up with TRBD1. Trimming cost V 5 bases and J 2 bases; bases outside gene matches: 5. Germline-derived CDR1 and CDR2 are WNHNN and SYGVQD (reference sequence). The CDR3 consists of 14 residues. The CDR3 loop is CASSTGTAQETQYF. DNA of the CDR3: TGCGCCAGCAGTACCGGGACAGCTCAAGAGACCCAGTACTTC.

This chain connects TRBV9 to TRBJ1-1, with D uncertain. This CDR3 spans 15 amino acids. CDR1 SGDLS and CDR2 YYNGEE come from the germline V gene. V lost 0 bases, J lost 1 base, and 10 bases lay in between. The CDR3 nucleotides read TGTGCCAGCAGCGTAGTTTTAGGAGCGAACACTGAAGCTTTCTTT. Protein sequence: CASSVVLGANTEAFF.

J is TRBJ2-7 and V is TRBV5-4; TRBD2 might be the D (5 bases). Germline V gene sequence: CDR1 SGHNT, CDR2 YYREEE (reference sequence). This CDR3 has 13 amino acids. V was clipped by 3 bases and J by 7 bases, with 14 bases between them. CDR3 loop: CASSSGLKLEQYF. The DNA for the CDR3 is TGTGCCAGCAGCTCAGGACTTAAGTTGGAGCAGTACTTC. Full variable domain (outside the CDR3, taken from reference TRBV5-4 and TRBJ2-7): ETGVTQSPTHLIKTRGQQVTLRCSSQSGHNTVSWYQQALGQGPQFIFQYYREEENGRGNFPPRFSGLQFPNYSSELNVNALELDDSALYLCASSSGLKLEQYFGPGTRLTVT.

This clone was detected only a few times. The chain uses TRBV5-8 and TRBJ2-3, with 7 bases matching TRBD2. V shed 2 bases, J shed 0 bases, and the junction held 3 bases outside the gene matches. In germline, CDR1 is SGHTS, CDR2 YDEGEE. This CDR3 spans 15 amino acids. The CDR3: CASSLAGSSTDTQYF. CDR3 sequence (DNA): TGTGCCAGCAGCTTAGCGGGGTCTAGCACAGATACGCAGTATTTT.

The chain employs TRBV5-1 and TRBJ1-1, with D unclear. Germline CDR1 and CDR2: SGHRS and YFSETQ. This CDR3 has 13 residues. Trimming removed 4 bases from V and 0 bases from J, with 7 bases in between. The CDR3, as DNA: TGCGCCAGCAGCCGGGAGATGAACACTGAAGCTTTCTTT. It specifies CASSREMNTEAFF. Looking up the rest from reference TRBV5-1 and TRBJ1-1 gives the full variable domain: KAGVTQTPRYLIKTRGQQVTLSCSPISGHRSVSWYQQTPGQGLQFLFEYFSETQRNKGNFPGRFSGRQFSNSRSEMNVSTLELGDSALYLCASSREMNTEAFFGQGTRLTVV.

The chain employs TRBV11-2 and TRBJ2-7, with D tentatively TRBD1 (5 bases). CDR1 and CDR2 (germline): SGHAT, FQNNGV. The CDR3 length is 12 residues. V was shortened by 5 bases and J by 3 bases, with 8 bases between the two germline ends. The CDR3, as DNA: TGTGCCAGCAGCCAAGACAGCTACGAGCAGTACTTC. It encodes CASSQDSYEQYF.

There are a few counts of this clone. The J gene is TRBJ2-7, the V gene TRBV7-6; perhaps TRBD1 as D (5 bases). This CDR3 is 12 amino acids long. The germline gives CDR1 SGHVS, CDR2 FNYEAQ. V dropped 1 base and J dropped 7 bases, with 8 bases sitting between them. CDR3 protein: CASSLVGLEQYF. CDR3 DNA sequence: TGTGCCAGCAGCTTAGTGGGGCTGGAGCAGTACTTC.

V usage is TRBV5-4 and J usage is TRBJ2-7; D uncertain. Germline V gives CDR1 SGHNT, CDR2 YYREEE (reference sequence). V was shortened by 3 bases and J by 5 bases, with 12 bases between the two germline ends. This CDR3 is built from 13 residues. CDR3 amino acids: CASSSPGSHEQYF. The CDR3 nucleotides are TGTGCCAGCAGCTCCCCGGGTAGCCACGAGCAGTACTTC.

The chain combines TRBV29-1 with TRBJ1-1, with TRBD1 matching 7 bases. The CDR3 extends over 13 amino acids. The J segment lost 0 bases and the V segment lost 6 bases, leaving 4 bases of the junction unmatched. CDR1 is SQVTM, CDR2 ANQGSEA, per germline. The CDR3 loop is CSVEGQMNTEAFF. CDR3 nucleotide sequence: TGCAGCGTGGAGGGACAGATGAACACTGAAGCTTTCTTT.

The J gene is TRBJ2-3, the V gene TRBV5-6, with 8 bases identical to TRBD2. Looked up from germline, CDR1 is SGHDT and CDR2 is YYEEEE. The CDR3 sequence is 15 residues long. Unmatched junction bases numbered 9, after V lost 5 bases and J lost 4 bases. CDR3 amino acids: CASRGGYGGADTQYF. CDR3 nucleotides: TGTGCCAGCAGAGGAGGGTACGGGGGGGCAGATACGCAGTATTTT.

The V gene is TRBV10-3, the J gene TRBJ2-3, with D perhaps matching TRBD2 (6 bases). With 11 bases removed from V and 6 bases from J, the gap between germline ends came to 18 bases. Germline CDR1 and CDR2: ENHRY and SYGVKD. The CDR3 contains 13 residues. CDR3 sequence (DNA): TGTGCCTCCAGAAGAGGAGGGGTGGATACGCAGTATTTT. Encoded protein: CASRRGGVDTQYF.

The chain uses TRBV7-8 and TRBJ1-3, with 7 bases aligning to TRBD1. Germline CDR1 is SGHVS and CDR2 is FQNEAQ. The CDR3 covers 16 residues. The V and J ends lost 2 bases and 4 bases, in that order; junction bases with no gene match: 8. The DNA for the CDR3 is TGTGCCAGCAGCTTAAATGAGGGGGCAGCGGGAAACACCATATATTTT. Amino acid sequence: CASSLNEGAAGNTIYF.

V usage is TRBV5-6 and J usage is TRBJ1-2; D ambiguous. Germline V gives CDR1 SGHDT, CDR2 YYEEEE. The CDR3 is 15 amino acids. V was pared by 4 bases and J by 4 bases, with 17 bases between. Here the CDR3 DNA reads TGTGCCAGCAGCCCAAGCGGACGTCGGGGCTATGGCTACACCTTC. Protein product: CASSPSGRRGYGYTF.

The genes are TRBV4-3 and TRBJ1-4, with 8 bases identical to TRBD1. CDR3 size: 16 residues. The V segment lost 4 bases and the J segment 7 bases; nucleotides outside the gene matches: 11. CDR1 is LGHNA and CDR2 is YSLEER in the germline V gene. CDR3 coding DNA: TGCGCCAGCAGCCGCGGGACAGGCCCACGGGGTGAAAAACTGTTTTTT. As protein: CASSRGTGPRGEKLFF.

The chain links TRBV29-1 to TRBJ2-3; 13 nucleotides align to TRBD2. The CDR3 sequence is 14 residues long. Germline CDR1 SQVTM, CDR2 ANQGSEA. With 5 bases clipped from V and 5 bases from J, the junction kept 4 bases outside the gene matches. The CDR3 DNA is TGCAGCGTTACTAGCGGGGGGGCTGAAGATACGCAGTATTTT. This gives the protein CSVTSGGAEDTQYF.

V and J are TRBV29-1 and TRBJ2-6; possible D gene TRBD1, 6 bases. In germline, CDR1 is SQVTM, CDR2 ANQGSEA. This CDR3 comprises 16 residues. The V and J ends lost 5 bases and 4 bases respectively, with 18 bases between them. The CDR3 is CSVNWQGPTGANVLTF. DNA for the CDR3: TGCAGCGTTAACTGGCAGGGGCCGACGGGGGCCAACGTCCTGACTTTC.

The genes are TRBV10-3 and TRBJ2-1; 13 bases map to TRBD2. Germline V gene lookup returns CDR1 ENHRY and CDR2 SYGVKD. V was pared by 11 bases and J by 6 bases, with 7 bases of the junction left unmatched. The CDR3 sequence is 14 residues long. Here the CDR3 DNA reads TGTGCCGTAACTAGCGGGGGGGCGGCCAATGAGCAGTTCTTC. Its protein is CAVTSGGAANEQFF.

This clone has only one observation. The CDR3 here is CASSQDGALSDYGYTF. The CDR3, as DNA: TGCGCCAGCAGCCAAGATGGGGCCCTGAGTGACTATGGCTACACCTTC. The chain has TRBV4-1 and TRBJ1-2, with D perhaps TRBD1 (5 bases). The germline CDR1 and CDR2 sequences are MGHRA and YSYEKL. V lost 0 bases and J 3 bases, leaving 14 bases between the germline ends. This CDR3 is 16 amino acids long.

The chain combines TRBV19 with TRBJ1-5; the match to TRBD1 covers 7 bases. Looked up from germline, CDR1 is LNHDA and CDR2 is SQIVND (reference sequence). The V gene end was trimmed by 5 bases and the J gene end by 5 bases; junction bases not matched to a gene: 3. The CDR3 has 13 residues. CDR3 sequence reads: CASSFRGDQPQHF. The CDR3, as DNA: TGTGCCAGTAGTTTCAGGGGGGATCAGCCCCAGCATTTT.

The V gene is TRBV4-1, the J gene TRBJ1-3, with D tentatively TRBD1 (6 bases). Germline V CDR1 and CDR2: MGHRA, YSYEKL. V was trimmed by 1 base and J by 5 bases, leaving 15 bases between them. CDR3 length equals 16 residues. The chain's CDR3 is CASSQGWAGGRNTIYF. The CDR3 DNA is TGCGCCAGCAGCCAAGGGTGGGCGGGGGGCAGAAACACCATATATTTT.

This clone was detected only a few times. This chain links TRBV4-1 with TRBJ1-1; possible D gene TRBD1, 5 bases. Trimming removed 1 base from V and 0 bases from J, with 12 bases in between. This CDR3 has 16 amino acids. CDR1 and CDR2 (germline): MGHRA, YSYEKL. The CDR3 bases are TGCGCCAGCAGCCAAGGGGGCTTCTTCATGAACACTGAAGCTTTCTTT. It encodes CASSQGGFFMNTEAFF.